The 14 T cell receptor beta chains presented below share a single source sample, sequenced in a study of monozygotic twins with cystic fibrosis. Assay used: immunoSEQ multiplex PCR; TCRdb lists only in-frame clones, some missing. The data hold roughly 10,000 clones, with around 97% observed a single time. Source material: blood. Receptors were obtained from a boy between 10 and 17 years old with cystic fibrosis.

The chain is built from TRBV4-1 and TRBJ1-1, with D possibly TRBD1 on 6 matching bases. Trimming shortened V by 1 base and J by 7 bases, and 10 bases separated the two germline ends. The CDR3 is 13 residues long. CDR1 MGHRA and CDR2 YSYEKL come from the germline V gene. The DNA of the CDR3 is TGCGCCAGCAGCCAAGTGCAGGGGAATGAAGCTTTCTTT. Its translation: CASSQVQGNEAFF.

The chain is built from TRBV6-6 and TRBJ1-1; no clear D. V was pared by 5 bases and J by 2 bases, with 3 bases between. Germline assignment: CDR1 MNHNY and CDR2 SVGAGI (reference sequence). The CDR3 is 11 amino acids. CDR3 bases: TGTGCCAGCAGTCGCAACACTGAAGCTTTCTTT. It yields the protein CASSRNTEAFF.

This rearrangement joins TRBV2 to TRBJ2-7; D might be TRBD1 (5 bases). Germline V gives CDR1 SNHLY, CDR2 FYNNEI. Trimming removed 5 bases from V and 2 bases from J, with 10 bases in between. The CDR3 has 13 residues. In DNA form, the CDR3 reads TGTGCCAGCAGTAGGGGCAGGACCTACGAGCAGTACTTC. Protein product: CASSRGRTYEQYF.

The chain has TRBV7-6 and TRBJ1-1; tentatively, D is TRBD1 (5 bases). Germline assignment: CDR1 SGHVS and CDR2 FNYEAQ. The CDR3 extends over 15 amino acids. V lost 1 base and J 2 bases, leaving 11 bases between the germline ends. The CDR3 nucleotides read TGTGCCAGCAGCTTAGGATCAGGGATTAACACTGAAGCTTTCTTT. Amino acids: CASSLGSGINTEAFF.

This clone came up once. The rearrangement joins TRBV27 to TRBJ1-5; 9 nucleotides line up with TRBD1. Germline V lookup: CDR1 MNHEY, CDR2 SMNVEV (reference sequence). The V and J ends lost 6 bases and 11 bases, in that order; junction bases with no gene match: 17. The CDR3 runs to 16 residues. This CDR3 is CASSQTGGVAGGAQHF. CDR3 DNA sequence: TGTGCCAGCAGCCAGACAGGGGGGGTCGCGGGTGGGGCCCAGCATTTT.

This sequence joins TRBV9 and TRBJ2-7, with TRBD1 identical over 7 bases. From germline, CDR1 is SGDLS and CDR2 YYNGEE. The CDR3 is 14 residues long. After removal of 2 bases from V and 3 bases from J, the junction contained 5 bases not matched to a gene. CDR3 loop: CASSVGDRGYEQYF. The DNA of the CDR3 is TGTGCCAGCAGCGTGGGGGACAGAGGCTACGAGCAGTACTTC.

The chain uses TRBV5-5 and TRBJ1-6; TRBD1 aligns across 7 bases. The CDR3 totals 15 residues. Germline V gives CDR1 SGHKS, CDR2 YYEKEE (reference sequence). After removal of 5 bases from V and 4 bases from J, the junction contained 6 bases not matched to a gene. The CDR3 DNA reads as TGTGCCAGCAGGGGGACAGCGGGGTATAATTCACCCCTCCACTTT. Translating gives CASRGTAGYNSPLHF.

V gene TRBV7-9 combines with J gene TRBJ2-5; TRBD1 matches 7 bases. The V and J ends lost 0 bases and 3 bases, in that order; junction bases with no gene match: 4. Germline V gene data show CDR1 as SEHNR and CDR2 as FQNEAQ (reference sequence). The CDR3 is 15 residues long. The CDR3 here is CASSLAGTEKETQYF. The CDR3 bases are TGTGCCAGCAGCTTAGCCGGGACAGAAAAAGAGACCCAGTACTTC.

This rearrangement joins TRBV9 to TRBJ1-1; no firm D call. Germline V gene lookup returns CDR1 SGDLS and CDR2 YYNGEE. The CDR3 spans 16 residues. With 4 bases removed from V and 0 bases from J, the gap between germline ends came to 16 bases. The CDR3 nucleotides read TGTGCCAGCAGCCCGCACCGGAAGAGCATGAACACTGAAGCTTTCTTT. Translation: CASSPHRKSMNTEAFF. The full variable domain, its missing parts supplied by reference TRBV9 and TRBJ1-1, is DSGVTQTPKHLITATGQRVTLRCSPRSGDLSVYWYQQSLDQGLQFLIQYYNGEERAKGNILERFSAQQFPDLHSELNLSSLELGDSALYFCASSPHRKSMNTEAFFGQGTRLTVV.

The V gene is TRBV19, the J gene TRBJ2-1; 8 bases are shared with TRBD1. This CDR3 is 16 amino acids long. Trimming removed 3 bases from V and 5 bases from J; junction bases left unmatched: 9. Per germline, CDR1 LNHDA and CDR2 SQIVND (reference sequence). Here the CDR3 DNA reads TGTGCCAGTAGTATCCCCAGGGGGCGAAGGGACAATGAGCAGTTCTTC. Translated, it gives CASSIPRGRRDNEQFF.

This chain links TRBV9 with TRBJ1-2; perhaps TRBD1 as D (5 bases). This CDR3 has 14 residues. V was shortened by 0 bases and J by 6 bases, with 12 bases between the two germline ends. The germline V gene has CDR1 SGDLS and CDR2 YYNGEE. CDR3 region: CASSVGPGLDGYTF. The CDR3, as DNA: TGTGCCAGCAGCGTAGGTCCAGGGCTGGATGGCTACACCTTC.

This sequence joins TRBV5-1 and TRBJ2-7, with a possible D match to TRBD1 (7 bases). Per the germline V gene, CDR1 is SGHRS and CDR2 is YFSETQ. Trimming shortened V by 4 bases and J by 5 bases, and 19 bases separated the two germline ends. This CDR3 is built from 15 residues. This CDR3 reads CASSIQQGEVHEQYF. CDR3 nucleotides: TGCGCCAGCAGCATACAGCAGGGGGAGGTTCACGAGCAGTACTTC. Combining the CDR3 with reference TRBV5-1 and TRBJ2-7 gives the whole variable domain KAGVTQTPRYLIKTRGQQVTLSCSPISGHRSVSWYQQTPGQGLQFLFEYFSETQRNKGNFPGRFSGRQFSNSRSEMNVSTLELGDSALYLCASSIQQGEVHEQYFGPGTRLTVT.

This chain uses TRBV2 with TRBJ1-4, with 12 bases fitting TRBD1. The CDR3 is 16 residues long. The V and J ends lost 1 base and 11 bases, in that order; junction bases with no gene match: 8. Germline values: CDR1 SNHLY, CDR2 FYNNEI. The CDR3 loop is CASSEEGTGGRYKLFF. DNA for the CDR3: TGTGCCAGCAGTGAAGAGGGGACAGGGGGCAGGTATAAACTGTTTTTT.

This clone was recorded only once. The rearrangement joins TRBV5-8 to TRBJ2-7, with D uncertain. Germline V gene data show CDR1 as SGHTS and CDR2 as YDEGEE. The CDR3 contains 13 residues. The V gene lost 4 bases and the J gene lost 0 bases, with 8 bases spanning the gap. CDR3 nucleotide sequence: TGTGCCAGCAGCCCCCTTCCCTCCTACGAGCAGTACTTC. Protein product: CASSPLPSYEQYF.